One and the same sample provided the 2 T cell receptor beta chains below, sequenced in a study of blood T cell repertoires in COVID-19. Method: immunoSEQ multiplex PCR; TCRdb's copy keeps in-frame clones and lacks some. There are about 30,000 clones in the sample; around 85% occur only once, and roughly 9.1% lies in the top ten. Sequencing was performed on peripheral blood. The receptor source for this set is a man at least 80 years old with active COVID-19.

The chain couples TRBV3-1 (or the pseudogene TRBV3-2) to TRBJ2-3; TRBD1 might be the D (6 bases). The V and J ends lost 5 bases and 1 base respectively, with 13 bases between them. CDR1 and CDR2 from the germline V gene are LGHDT and YNNKEL (reference sequence). The CDR3 loop spans 15 amino acids. CDR3 amino acids: CASSSRQDRTDTQYF. As DNA, the CDR3 is TGTGCCAGCAGCTCCCGACAGGATCGCACAGATACGCAGTATTTT.

This rearrangement joins TRBV3-1 (or the pseudogene TRBV3-2) to TRBJ1-1; possibly TRBD1 for D (6 bases). CDR3 size: 13 residues. Trimming took 4 bases from V and 4 from J, leaving 10 bases between them. Germline CDR1 reads LGHDT; CDR2 reads YNNKEL (reference sequence). The CDR3 here is CASSRTRGTEAFF. The CDR3 DNA is TGTGCCAGCAGCCGAACCAGGGGCACTGAAGCTTTCTTT.